This T cell receptor beta chain is drawn from a study of cytomegalovirus exposure and HLA in healthy donors. Losses at the gene ends were 0 bases for V and 8 bases for J; bases not matched to a gene: 13. The CDR3 sequence is 18 residues long. CDR1 is LGHNA and CDR2 is YSLEER in the germline V gene. The PCR was carried out with 60 Vbeta primers and 13 Jbeta primers. Assay used: immunoSEQ multiplex PCR; TCRdb lists only in-frame clones, some missing. Of about 140,000 clones in the sample, 82% were seen once. What was sequenced was PBMCs. The chain couples TRBV4-3 to TRBJ2-1, with 10 bases aligning to TRBD2. The source of this sequence is a woman between 35 and 50 years old in good health and CMV-seronegative. The chain's CDR3 is CASSQEASGRGNPDEQFF. The CDR3, as DNA: TGCGCCAGCAGCCAAGAGGCTAGCGGGAGAGGTAATCCGGATGAGCAGTTCTTC.